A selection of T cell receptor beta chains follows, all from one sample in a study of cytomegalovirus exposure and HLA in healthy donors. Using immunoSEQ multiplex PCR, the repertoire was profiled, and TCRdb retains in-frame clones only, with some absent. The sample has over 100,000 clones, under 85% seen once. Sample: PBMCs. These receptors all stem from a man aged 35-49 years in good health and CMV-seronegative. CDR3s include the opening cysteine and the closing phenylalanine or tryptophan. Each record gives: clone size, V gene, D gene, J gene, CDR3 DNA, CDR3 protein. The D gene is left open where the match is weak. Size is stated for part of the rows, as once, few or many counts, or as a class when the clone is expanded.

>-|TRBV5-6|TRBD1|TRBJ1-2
TGTGCCAGCAGTGTAGGGGGCACAGCTAACTATGGCTACACCTTC
CASSVGGTANYGYTF
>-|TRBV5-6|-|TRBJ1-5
TGTGCCAGCAGGGCGGGCAATCAGCCCCAGCATTTT
CASRAGNQPQHF
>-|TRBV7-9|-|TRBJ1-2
TGTGCCAGCGTCAAATTCGGGTTCGAGGGCTATGGCTACACCTTC
CASVKFGFEGYGYTF
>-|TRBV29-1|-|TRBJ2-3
TGCAGCGACAGCTCTAGCACAGATACGCAGTATTTT
CSDSSSTDTQYF
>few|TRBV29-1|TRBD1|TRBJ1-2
TGCAGCGTTGCGCCTGGGACAGGGGACGACTACACCTTC
CSVAPGTGDDYTF
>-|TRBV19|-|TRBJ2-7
TGTGCCAGTAGTATCCGTGGAGGAGAGCAGTACTTC
CASSIRGGEQYF
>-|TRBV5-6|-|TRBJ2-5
TGTGCCAGCAGCTTGCCACAGGGCGTAGAGACCCAGTACTTC
CASSLPQGVETQYF
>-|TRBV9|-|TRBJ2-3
TGTGCCAGCAGCCTCCCCCAGGGTTACACAGATACGCAGTATTTT
CASSLPQGYTDTQYF
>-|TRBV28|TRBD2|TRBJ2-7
TGTGCCAGCAGTTTAATAAGGGGTCTAGCGGGTCCTCTCTACGAGCAGTACTTC
CASSLIRGLAGPLYEQYF
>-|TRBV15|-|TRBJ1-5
TGTGCCACCAGCAGAGTTTGGATGCCAGGCCATAGCAATCAGCCCCAGCATTTT
CATSRVWMPGHSNQPQHF
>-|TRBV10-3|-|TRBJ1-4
TGTGCCATCAGTGCACAGGGCGGTGAAAAACTGTTTTTT
CAISAQGGEKLFF
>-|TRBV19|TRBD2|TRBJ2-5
TGTGCCAGTAGTCGGGGAGCGGGGGGCCAAGAGACCCAGTACTTC
CASSRGAGGQETQYF
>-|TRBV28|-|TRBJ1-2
TGTGCCAGCAGTTTGGCGGGGACGGTAAAAAACTATGGCTACACCTTC
CASSLAGTVKNYGYTF
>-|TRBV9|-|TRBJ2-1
TGTGCCAGCAGCGTAGGACAGACCAAATACTACAATGAGCAGTTCTTC
CASSVGQTKYYNEQFF
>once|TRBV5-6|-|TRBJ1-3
TGTGCCAGCAGCCTAGGACAGACTGGAAACACCATATATTTT
CASSLGQTGNTIYF
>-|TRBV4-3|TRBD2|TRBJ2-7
TGCGCCAGCAGCCAGTCCGGGGCGGGGGACTCCTACGAGCAGTACTTC
CASSQSGAGDSYEQYF
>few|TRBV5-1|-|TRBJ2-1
TGCGCCAGCAGCCCCAGGACTAACTACAATGAGCAGTTCTTC
CASSPRTNYNEQFF
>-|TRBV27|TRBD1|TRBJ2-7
TGTGCCAGCAGTCTGAGACAGGGCCTACCCTACGAGCAGTACTTC
CASSLRQGLPYEQYF
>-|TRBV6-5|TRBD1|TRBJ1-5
TGTGCCAGCAGTATTAGAACAGGGGCAGGGCAGCCCCAGCATTTT
CASSIRTGAGQPQHF
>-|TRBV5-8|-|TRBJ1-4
TGTGCCAGCAGCTTGGCAGGGGTGGATGAAAAACTGTTTTTT
CASSLAGVDEKLFF
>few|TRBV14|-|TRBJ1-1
TGTGCCAGCAGCCACCGCAGGAACACTGAAGCTTTCTTT
CASSHRRNTEAFF
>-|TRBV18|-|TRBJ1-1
TGTGCCAGCTCACCACAAACAGGAGTGAACACTGAAGCTTTCTTT
CASSPQTGVNTEAFF
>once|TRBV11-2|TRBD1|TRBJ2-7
TGTGCCAGCAGCCCGCTGACAGGGGGCTTAACGGGCGAGCAGTACTTC
CASSPLTGGLTGEQYF
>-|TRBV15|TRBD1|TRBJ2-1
TGTGCCACCAGCACCCGACAGGGGAGCAATGAGCAGTTCTTC
CATSTRQGSNEQFF
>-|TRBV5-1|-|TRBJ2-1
TGCGCCAGCAGCTTGGGCGGGACAGACTACAATGAGCAGTTCTTC
CASSLGGTDYNEQFF
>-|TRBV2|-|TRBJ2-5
TGTGCCAGCACCTCCGTGGCTCAAGAGACCCAGTACTTC
CASTSVAQETQYF
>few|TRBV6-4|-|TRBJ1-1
TGTGCCAGCAGACCCGAAGGGACACCGAACACTGAAGCTTTCTTT
CASRPEGTPNTEAFF
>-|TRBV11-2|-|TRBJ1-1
TGTGCCAGCAGCTTCCTACAGGGTAGGGGGACTGAAGCTTTCTTT
CASSFLQGRGTEAFF
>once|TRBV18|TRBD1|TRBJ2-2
TGTGCCAGCTCACTATCACGGGACAGGGCGGCCGGGGAGCTGTTTTTT
CASSLSRDRAAGELFF
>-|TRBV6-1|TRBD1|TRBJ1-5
TGTGCCAGCAACACAGGGGGCAATCAGCCCCAGCATTTT
CASNTGGNQPQHF
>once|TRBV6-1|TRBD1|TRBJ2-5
TGTGCCAGCAGAGCCGGGACAGGGGGCAAGGAGACCCAGTACTTC
CASRAGTGGKETQYF
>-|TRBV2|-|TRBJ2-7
TGTGCCAGCACAACCCACTCTCAGGGAAACTTCTACGAGCAGTACTTC
CASTTHSQGNFYEQYF
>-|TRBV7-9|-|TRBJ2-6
TGTGCCAGCAGCTACGGTTCCTCTGGGGCCAACGTCCTGACTTTC
CASSYGSSGANVLTF
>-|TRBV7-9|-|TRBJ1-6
TGTGCCAGCAGCTCTGGGACTAAATCACCCCTCCACTTT
CASSSGTKSPLHF
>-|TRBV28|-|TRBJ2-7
TGTGCCAGCAGAAGACCGGCAGACAGCACCTACGAGCAGTACTTC
CASRRPADSTYEQYF
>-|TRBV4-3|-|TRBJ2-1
TGCGCCAGCAGCCAAGATGGGGCTGGAGTCTACAATGAGCAGTTCTTC
CASSQDGAGVYNEQFF
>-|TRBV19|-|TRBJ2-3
TGTGCCAGTAGCGATACGGGGCTAGCGTACCCCACAGATACGCAGTATTTT
CASSDTGLAYPTDTQYF
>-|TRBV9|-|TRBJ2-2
TGTGCCAGCAGCGTAGACACAGGGAGCGGTAACACCGGGGAGCTGTTTTTT
CASSVDTGSGNTGELFF
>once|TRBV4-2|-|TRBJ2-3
TGTGCCAGCAGCCGCCAAGCAGGGGACCAACTCACAGATACGCAGTATTTT
CASSRQAGDQLTDTQYF
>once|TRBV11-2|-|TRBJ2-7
TGTGCCAGCAGCTACGGTCTCGGGAACTCCTACGAGCAGTACTTC
CASSYGLGNSYEQYF
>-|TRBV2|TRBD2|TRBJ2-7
TGTGCCAGCACCCTAGCGGGGGTATCCGAGCAGTACTTC
CASTLAGVSEQYF
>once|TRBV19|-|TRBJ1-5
TGTGCCAGTACGCCAATAGGGGGAAATCAGCCCCAGCATTTT
CASTPIGGNQPQHF
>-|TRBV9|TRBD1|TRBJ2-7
TGTGCCAGCAGCAGACAGACAGGGGGATACTACGAGCAGTACTTC
CASSRQTGGYYEQYF
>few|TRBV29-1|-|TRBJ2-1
TGCAGCGTTGAAGACAGGGTGAATGAGCAGTTCTTC
CSVEDRVNEQFF
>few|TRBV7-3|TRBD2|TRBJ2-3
TGTGCCAGCAGCCGGACTAGCGGGGGTTTTACAGATACGCAGTATTTT
CASSRTSGGFTDTQYF
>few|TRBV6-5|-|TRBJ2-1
TGTGCCAGCAGTTCCTTAGGTAGACTAGGGAACAATGAGCAGTTCTTC
CASSSLGRLGNNEQFF
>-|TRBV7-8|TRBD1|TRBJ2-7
TGTGCCAGCAGCTTAGCTGGACAGGGGAACTCCTACGAGCAGTACTTC
CASSLAGQGNSYEQYF
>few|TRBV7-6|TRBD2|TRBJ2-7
TGTGCCAGCAGCCCGCGACTAGCGGGGGTGAACGAGCAGTACTTC
CASSPRLAGVNEQYF
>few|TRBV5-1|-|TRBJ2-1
TGCGCCAGCAGCTTGGCTTCAATTACAGGGAGCTCCTACAATGAGCAGTTCTTC
CASSLASITGSSYNEQFF
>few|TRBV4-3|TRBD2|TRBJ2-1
TGCGCCAGCAGCCAGACTAGCGGGGGAGCCTACAATGAGCAGTTCTTC
CASSQTSGGAYNEQFF
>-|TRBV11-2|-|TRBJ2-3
TGTGCTTCACAGGTCCGATACACAGATACGCAGTATTTT
CASQVRYTDTQYF
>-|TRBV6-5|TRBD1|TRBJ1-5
TGTGCCAGCAGTTTAAGGACAGGGGATCAGCCCCAGCATTTT
CASSLRTGDQPQHF
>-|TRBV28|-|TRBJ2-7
TGTGCCAGCAGTTTAACAACAGGGTCCGAGCAGTACTTC
CASSLTTGSEQYF
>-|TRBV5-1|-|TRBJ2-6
TGCGCCAGCAGCGTGGACAGTTCCTCTGGGGCCAACGTCCTGACTTTC
CASSVDSSSGANVLTF
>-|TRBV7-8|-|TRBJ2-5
TGTGCCAGCAGCTTTACGAGGGAGACCCAGTACTTC
CASSFTRETQYF
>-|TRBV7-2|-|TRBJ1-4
TGTGCCAGCAGCTCCTTGATAAACACAGAAAAACTGTTTTTT
CASSSLINTEKLFF
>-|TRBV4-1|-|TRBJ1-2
TGCGCCAGCAGCCAGCACAGGATTCTGGAACTCCAAACTTCGGATGGCTACACCTTC
CASSQHRILELQTSDGYTF
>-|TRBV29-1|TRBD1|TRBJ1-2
TGCAGCGTGGACAGGGGGGTCCATGGCTACACCTTC
CSVDRGVHGYTF
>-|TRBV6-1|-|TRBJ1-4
TGTGCCAGCAGTACAGGTTCAACTAATGAAAAACTGTTTTTT
CASSTGSTNEKLFF
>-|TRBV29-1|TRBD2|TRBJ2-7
TGCAGCGTTGCGGGGACTAGCGGAACATACGAGCAGTACTTC
CSVAGTSGTYEQYF